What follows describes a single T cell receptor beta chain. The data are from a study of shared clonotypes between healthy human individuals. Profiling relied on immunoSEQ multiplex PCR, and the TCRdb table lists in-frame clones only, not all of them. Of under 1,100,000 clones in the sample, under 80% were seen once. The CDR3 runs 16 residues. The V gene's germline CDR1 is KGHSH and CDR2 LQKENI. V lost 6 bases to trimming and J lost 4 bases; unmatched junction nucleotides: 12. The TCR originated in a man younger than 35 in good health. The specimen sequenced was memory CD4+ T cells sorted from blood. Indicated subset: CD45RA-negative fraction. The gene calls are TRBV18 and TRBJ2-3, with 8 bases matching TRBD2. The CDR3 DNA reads TGTGCCAGCTCCAAAAACCCCGGGACTAGTTCAGATACGCAGTATTTT. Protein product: CASSKNPGTSSDTQYF.